This record looks at one TCR beta chain sequence and its context. Its antigen is not identified. This record belongs to a study of T cell responses to AZD1222 COVID-19 vaccine. Overall study context: Combined were second doses at about 4 or about 12 weeks.

Only in-frame clones appear in the TCRdb table, and some are missing; sequencing was by immunoSEQ multiplex PCR. The sample contains more than 120,000 clones, about 93% of which appear only once. Between the trimmed V and J ends, which lost 1 base and 9 bases, there was a span of 13 bases. This CDR3 comprises 14 residues. Per the germline V gene, CDR1 is SGHTA and CDR2 is FQGNSA. Study findings and constraints: Among the donors, most were white British and more were female, and clonal diversity was possibly underestimated. Baseline seropositivity occurred in only 5 to 7 AZD1222 recipients.

The sample was peripheral blood, taken on day 0 of AZD1222 vaccination. The source is an adult in good health. The chain joins TRBV7-2 to TRBJ2-1; unclear D gene. CDR3 amino acids: CASSLVGSAFEQFF. The CDR3 nucleotides read TGTGCCAGCAGCTTAGTAGGCAGTGCATTTGAGCAGTTCTTC.